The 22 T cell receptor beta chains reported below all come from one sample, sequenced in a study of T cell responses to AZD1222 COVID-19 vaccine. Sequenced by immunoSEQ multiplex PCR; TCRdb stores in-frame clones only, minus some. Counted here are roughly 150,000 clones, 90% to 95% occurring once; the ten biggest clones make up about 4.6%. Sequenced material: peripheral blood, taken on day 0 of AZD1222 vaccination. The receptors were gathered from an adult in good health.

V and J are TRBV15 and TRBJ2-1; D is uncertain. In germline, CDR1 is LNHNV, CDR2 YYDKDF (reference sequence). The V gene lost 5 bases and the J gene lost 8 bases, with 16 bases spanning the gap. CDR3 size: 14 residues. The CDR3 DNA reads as TGTGCCACCAGCGAACGACCGGCTTCGGATGAGCAGTTCTTC. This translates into CATSERPASDEQFF.

The CDR3 here is CASKGQGGDYGYTF. The CDR3 DNA follows: TGCGCCAGCAAAGGACAGGGCGGAGACTATGGCTACACCTTC. This chain connects TRBV5-1 to TRBJ1-2; 8 bases align to TRBD1. This CDR3 comprises 14 residues. The germline V gene has CDR1 SGHRS and CDR2 YFSETQ. Losses at the gene ends were 6 bases for V and 3 bases for J; bases not matched to a gene: 7. Full variable domain (outside the CDR3, taken from reference TRBV5-1 and TRBJ1-2): KAGVTQTPRYLIKTRGQQVTLSCSPISGHRSVSWYQQTPGQGLQFLFEYFSETQRNKGNFPGRFSGRQFSNSRSEMNVSTLELGDSALYLCASKGQGGDYGYTFGSGTRLTVV.

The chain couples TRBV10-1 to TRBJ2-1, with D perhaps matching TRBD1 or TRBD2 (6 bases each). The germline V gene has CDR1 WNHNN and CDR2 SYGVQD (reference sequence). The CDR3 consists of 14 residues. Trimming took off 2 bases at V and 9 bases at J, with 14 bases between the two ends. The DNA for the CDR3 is TGCGCCAGCAGTGAGAACAGGGTCGGGGGTGAGCAGTTCTTC. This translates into CASSENRVGGEQFF.

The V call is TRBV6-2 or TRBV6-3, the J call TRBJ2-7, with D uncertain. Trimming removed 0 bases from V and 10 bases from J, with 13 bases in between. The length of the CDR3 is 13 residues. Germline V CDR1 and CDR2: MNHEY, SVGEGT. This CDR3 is CASSYSGGWFQYF. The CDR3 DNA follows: TGTGCCAGCAGTTACTCTGGCGGCTGGTTCCAGTACTTC.

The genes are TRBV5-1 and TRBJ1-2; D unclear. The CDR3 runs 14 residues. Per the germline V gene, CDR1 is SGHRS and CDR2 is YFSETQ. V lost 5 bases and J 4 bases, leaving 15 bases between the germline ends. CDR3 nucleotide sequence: TGCGCCAGCAGTCAAGCCGGCCCAGGCTATGGCTACACCTTC. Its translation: CASSQAGPGYGYTF.

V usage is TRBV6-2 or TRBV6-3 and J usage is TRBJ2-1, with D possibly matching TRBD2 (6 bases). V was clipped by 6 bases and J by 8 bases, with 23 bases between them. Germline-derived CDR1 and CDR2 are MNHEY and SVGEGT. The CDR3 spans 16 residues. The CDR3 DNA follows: TGTGCCAGCAGCCCTTGGGGAGGTCTAGCAGGGTATGAGCAGTTCTTC. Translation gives CASSPWGGLAGYEQFF.

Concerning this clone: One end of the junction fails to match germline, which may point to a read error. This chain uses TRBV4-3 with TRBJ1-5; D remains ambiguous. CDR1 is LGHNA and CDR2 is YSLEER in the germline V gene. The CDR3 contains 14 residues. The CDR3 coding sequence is TGCGCCAGCAGCCAAGTTATATTCCGGAGAGGCGGTGGGTTT. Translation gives CASSQVIFRRGGGF.

The CDR3 DNA reads TGTGCCAGCAGACCTAGCGGGAGCGAAAATGAGCAGTTCTTC. Translation gives CASRPSGSENEQFF. The chain carries TRBV6-2 or TRBV6-3 and TRBJ2-1; 10 nucleotides agree with TRBD2. The CDR3 is 14 amino acids. V lost 6 bases, J lost 7 bases, and 6 bases stayed unmatched. The germline V gene has CDR1 MNHEY and CDR2 SVGEGT.

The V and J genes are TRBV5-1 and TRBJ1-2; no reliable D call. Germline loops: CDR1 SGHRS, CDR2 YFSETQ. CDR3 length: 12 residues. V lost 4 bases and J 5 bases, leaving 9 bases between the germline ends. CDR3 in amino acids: CASSPDGYGYTF. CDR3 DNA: TGCGCCAGCAGCCCCGACGGATATGGCTACACCTTC.

The CDR3 protein is CASTDSSIFYGYTF. CDR3 bases: TGTGCCAGCACCGACTCGTCGATCTTCTATGGCTACACCTTC. This sequence joins TRBV28 and TRBJ1-2; D unclear. The germline V gene encodes CDR1 MDHEN and CDR2 SYDVKM. Trimming pared 7 bases from V and 4 bases from J, leaving 16 bases between. This CDR3 contains 14 residues.

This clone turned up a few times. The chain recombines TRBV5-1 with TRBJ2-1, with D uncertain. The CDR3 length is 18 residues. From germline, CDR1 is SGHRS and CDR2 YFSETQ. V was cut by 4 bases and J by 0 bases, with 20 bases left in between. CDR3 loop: CASSQEGLGLGSYNEQFF. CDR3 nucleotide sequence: TGCGCCAGCAGCCAAGAAGGGTTAGGGTTGGGCTCCTACAATGAGCAGTTCTTC.

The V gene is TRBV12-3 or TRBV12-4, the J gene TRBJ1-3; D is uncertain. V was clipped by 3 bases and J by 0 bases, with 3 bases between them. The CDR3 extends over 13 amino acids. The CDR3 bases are TGTGCCAGCAGTTTGATCTCTGGAAACACCATATATTTT. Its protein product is CASSLISGNTIYF.

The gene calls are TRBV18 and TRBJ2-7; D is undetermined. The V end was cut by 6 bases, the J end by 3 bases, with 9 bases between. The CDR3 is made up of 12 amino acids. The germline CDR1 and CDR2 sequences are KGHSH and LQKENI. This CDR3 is CASSEADYEQYF. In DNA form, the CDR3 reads TGTGCCAGCTCTGAGGCGGACTACGAGCAGTACTTC.

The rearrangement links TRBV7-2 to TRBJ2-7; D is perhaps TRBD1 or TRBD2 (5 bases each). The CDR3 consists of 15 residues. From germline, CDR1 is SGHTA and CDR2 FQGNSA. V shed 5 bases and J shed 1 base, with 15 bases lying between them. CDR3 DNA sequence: TGTGCCAGCAGCCCCTACGGGGCGCGGTCCTACGAGCAGTACTTC. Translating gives CASSPYGARSYEQYF. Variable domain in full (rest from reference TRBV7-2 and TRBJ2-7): GAGVSQSPSNKVTEKGKDVELRCDPISGHTALYWYRQSLGQGLEFLIYFQGNSAPDKSGLPSDRFSAERTGGSVSTLTIQRTQQEDSAVYLCASSPYGARSYEQYFGPGTRLTVT.

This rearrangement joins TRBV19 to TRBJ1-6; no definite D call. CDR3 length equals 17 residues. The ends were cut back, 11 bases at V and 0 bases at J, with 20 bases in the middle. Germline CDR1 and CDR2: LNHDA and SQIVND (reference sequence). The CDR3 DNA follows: TGTGCCTCATCCGGTGGGCAAAGGAGCTCCTATAATTCACCCCTCCACTTT. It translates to CASSGGQRSSYNSPLHF.

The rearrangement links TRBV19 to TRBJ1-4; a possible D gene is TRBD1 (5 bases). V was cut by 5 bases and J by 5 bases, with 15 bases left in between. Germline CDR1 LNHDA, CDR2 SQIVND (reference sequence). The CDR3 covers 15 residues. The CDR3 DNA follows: TGTGCCAGTAGTGTGTGGGGGTTGGCGAATGAAAAACTGTTTTTT. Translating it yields CASSVWGLANEKLFF.

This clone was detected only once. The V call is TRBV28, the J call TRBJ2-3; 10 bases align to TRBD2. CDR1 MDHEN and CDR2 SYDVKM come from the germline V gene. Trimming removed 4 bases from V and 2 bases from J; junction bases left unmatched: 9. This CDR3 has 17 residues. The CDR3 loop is CASSSPGAGGDTDTQYF. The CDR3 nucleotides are TGTGCCAGCAGTTCCCCGGGAGCGGGAGGGGACACAGATACGCAGTATTTT.

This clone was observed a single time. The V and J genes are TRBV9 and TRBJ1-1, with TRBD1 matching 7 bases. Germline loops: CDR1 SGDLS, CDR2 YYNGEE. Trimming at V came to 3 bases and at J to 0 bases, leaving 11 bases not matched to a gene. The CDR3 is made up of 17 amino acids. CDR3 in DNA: TGTGCCAGCAGCGAGCAGGGGGATAGTGGGATGAACACTGAAGCTTTCTTT. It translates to CASSEQGDSGMNTEAFF.

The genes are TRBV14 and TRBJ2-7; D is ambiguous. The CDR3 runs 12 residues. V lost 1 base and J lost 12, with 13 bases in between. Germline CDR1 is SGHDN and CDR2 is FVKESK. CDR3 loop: CASSQAGPLLYF. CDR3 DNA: TGTGCCAGCAGCCAAGCGGGTCCCCTTCTGTACTTC.

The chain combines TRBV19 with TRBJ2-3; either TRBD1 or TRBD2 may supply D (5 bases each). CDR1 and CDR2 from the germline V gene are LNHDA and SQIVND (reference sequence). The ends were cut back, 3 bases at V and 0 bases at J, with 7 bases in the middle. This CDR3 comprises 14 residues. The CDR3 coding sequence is TGTGCCAGTAGTATTTGGGGGAGCACAGATACGCAGTATTTT. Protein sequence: CASSIWGSTDTQYF.

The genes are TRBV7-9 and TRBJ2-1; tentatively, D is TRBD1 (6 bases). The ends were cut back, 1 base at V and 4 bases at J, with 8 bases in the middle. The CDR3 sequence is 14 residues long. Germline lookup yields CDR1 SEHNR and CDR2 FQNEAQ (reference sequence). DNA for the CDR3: TGTGCCAGCAGCTTAGTACAGGGATACAATGAGCAGTTCTTC. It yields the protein CASSLVQGYNEQFF.

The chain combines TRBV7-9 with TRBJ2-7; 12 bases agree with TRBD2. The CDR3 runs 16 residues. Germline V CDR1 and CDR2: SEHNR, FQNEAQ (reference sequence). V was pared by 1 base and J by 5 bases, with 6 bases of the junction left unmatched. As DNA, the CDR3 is TGTGCCAGCAGCTTAGAGGAGACTAGCGGGAGACACGAGCAGTACTTC. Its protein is CASSLEETSGRHEQYF.